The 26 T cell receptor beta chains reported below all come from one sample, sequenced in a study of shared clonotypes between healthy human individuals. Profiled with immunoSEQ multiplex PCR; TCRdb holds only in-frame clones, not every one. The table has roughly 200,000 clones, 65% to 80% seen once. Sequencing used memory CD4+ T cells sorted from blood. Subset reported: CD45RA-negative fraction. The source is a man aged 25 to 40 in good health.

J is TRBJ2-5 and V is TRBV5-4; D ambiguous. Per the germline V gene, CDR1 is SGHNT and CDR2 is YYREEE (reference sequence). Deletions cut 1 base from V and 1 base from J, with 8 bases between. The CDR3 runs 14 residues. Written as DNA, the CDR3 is TGTGCCAGCAGCTTGTCTCAGATCCAAGAGACCCAGTACTTC. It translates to CASSLSQIQETQYF.

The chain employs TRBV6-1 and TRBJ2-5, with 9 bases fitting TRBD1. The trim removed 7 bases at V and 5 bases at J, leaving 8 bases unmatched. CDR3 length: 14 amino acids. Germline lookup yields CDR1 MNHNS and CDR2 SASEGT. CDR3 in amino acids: CASNPGQGSETQYF. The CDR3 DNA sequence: TGTGCCAGCAACCCGGGACAGGGCTCGGAGACCCAGTACTTC.

CDR3 sequence (DNA): TGTGCCAGCAGCGTCCGTAGCGGGAGTATTCACGAGCAGTACTTC. Translating it yields CASSVRSGSIHEQYF. The rearrangement joins TRBV9 to TRBJ2-7; 9 nucleotides match TRBD2. Germline lookup yields CDR1 SGDLS and CDR2 YYNGEE. This CDR3 is 15 amino acids long. Trimming took 2 bases from V and 5 from J; bases not matched to a gene: 8.

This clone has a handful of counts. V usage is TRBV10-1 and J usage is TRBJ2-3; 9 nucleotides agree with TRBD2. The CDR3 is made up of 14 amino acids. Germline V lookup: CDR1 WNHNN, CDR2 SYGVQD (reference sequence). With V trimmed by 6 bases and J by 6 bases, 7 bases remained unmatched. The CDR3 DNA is TGCGCCAGCAGCCTTAGCGGGAGCCGGGATACGCAGTATTTT. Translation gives CASSLSGSRDTQYF.

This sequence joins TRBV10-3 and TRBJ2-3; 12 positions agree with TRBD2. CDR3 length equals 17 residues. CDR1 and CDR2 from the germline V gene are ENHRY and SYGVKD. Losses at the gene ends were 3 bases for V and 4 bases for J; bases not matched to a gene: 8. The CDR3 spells CAISDLTSGSYADTQYF. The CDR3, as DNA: TGTGCCATCAGTGATTTGACTAGCGGGAGCTATGCAGATACGCAGTATTTT.

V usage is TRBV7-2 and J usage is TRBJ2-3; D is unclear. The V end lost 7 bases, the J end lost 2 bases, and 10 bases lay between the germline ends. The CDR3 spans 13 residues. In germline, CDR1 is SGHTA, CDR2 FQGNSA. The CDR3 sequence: CASKTWVTDTQYF. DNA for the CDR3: TGTGCCAGCAAAACGTGGGTCACAGATACGCAGTATTTT.

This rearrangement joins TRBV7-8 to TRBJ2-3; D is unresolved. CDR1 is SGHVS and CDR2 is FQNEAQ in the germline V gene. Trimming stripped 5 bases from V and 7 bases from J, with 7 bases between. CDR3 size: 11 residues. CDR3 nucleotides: TGTGCCAGCAGCCTTACATATACGCAGTATTTT. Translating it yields CASSLTYTQYF. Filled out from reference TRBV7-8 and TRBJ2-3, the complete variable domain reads GAGVSQSPRYKVAKRGQDVALRCDPISGHVSLFWYQQALGQGPEFLTYFQNEAQLDKSGLPSDRFFAERPEGSVSTLKIQRTQQEDSAVYLCASSLTYTQYFGPGTRLTVL.

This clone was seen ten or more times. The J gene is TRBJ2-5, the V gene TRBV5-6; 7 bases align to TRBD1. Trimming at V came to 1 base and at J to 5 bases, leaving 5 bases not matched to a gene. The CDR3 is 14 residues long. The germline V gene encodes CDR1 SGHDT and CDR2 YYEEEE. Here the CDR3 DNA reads TGTGCCAGCAGCTTGACAGGGGATTCGGAGACCCAGTACTTC. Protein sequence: CASSLTGDSETQYF. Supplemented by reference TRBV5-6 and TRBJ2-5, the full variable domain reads DAGVTQSPTHLIKTRGQQVTLRCSPKSGHDTVSWYQQALGQGPQFIFQYYEEEERQRGNFPDRFSGHQFPNYSSELNVNALLLGDSALYLCASSLTGDSETQYFGPGTRLLVL.

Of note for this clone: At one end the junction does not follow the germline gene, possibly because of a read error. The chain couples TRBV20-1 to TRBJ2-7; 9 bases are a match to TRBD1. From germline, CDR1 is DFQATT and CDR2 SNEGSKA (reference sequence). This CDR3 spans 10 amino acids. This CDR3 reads CSAVGQGRPF. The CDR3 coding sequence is TGCAGTGCTGTGGGACAGGGCCGCCCATTC.

CDR3 loop: CSVATGTTNKQYF. The CDR3 region has the DNA TGCAGCGTCGCGACCGGGACTACAAATAAGCAGTACTTC. The rearrangement links TRBV29-1 to TRBJ2-7, with TRBD2 matching over 7 bases. The J segment lost 8 bases and the V segment lost 6 bases, leaving 13 bases of the junction unmatched. CDR3 length: 13 amino acids. The V gene's germline CDR1 is SQVTM and CDR2 ANQGSEA.

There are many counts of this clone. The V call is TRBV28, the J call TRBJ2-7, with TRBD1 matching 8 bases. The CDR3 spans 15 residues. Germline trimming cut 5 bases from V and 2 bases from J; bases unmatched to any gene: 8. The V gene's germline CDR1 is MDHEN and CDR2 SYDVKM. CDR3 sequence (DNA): TGTGCCAGCAGTCCGAACAGGGGGTTGACCTACGAGCAGTACTTC. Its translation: CASSPNRGLTYEQYF.

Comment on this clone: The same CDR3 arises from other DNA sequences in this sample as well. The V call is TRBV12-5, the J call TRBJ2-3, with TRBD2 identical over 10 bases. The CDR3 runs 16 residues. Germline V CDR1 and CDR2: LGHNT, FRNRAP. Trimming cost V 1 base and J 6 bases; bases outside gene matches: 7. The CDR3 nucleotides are TGTGCTAGTGGTTTGGGGCTAGCGGGAGTTGAGGATACGCAGTATTTT. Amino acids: CASGLGLAGVEDTQYF.

The CDR3 nucleotides read TGTGCCAGCAGCTTGACTAGCGGGAGGGGTAATGAGCAGTTCTTC. This gives the protein CASSLTSGRGNEQFF. V usage is TRBV7-8 and J usage is TRBJ2-1; 14 bases are a match to TRBD2. The CDR3 runs 15 residues. Trimming cost V 3 bases and J 7 bases; bases outside gene matches: 2. From germline, CDR1 is SGHVS and CDR2 FQNEAQ.

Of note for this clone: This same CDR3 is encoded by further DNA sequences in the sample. DNA for the CDR3: TGCAGCGTTGGGGGATTGAATCAGCCCCAGCATTTT. Amino acids: CSVGGLNQPQHF. The V call is TRBV29-1, the J call TRBJ1-5, with no clear D. V was clipped by 4 bases and J by 4 bases, with 8 bases between them. There are 12 residues in the CDR3. CDR1 and CDR2 (germline): SQVTM, ANQGSEA. The full variable domain, its missing parts supplied by reference TRBV29-1 and TRBJ1-5, is SAVISQKPSRDICQRGTSLTIQCQVDSQVTMMFWYRQQPGQSLTLIATANQGSEATYESGFVIDKFPISRPNLTFSTLTVSNMSPEDSSIYLCSVGGLNQPQHFGDGTRLSIL.

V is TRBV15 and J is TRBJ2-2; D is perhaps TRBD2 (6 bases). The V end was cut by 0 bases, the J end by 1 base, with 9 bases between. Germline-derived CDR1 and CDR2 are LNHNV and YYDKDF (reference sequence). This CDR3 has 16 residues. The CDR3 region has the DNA TGTGCCACCAGCAGAGATATTAGCGGGAACACCGGGGAGCTGTTTTTT. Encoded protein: CATSRDISGNTGELFF.

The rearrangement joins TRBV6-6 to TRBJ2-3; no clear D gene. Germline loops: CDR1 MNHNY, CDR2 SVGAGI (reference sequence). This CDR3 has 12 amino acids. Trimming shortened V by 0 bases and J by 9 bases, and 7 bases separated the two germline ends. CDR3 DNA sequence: TGTGCCAGCAGTTACTCGATAGACACGCAGTATTTT. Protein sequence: CASSYSIDTQYF.

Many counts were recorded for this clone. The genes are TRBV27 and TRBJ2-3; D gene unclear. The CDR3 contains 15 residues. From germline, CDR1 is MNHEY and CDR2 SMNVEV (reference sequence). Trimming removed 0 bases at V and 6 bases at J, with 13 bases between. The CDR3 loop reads CASSLSIGLGDTQYF. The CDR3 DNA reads TGTGCCAGCAGTTTATCAATCGGATTAGGGGATACGCAGTATTTT.

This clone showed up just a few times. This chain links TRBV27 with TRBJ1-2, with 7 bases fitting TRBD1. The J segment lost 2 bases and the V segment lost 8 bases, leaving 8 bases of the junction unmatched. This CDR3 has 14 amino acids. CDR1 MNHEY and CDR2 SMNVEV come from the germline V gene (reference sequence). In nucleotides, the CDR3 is TGTGCCAGCGGACTCGGGACAGACAACTATGGCTACACCTTC. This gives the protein CASGLGTDNYGYTF.

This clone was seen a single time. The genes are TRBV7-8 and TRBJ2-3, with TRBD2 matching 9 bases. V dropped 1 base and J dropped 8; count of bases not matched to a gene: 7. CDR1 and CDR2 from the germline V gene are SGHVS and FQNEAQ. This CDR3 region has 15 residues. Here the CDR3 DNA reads TGTGCCAGCAGCTTAGGGGCGGGAGGGCCTATTACGCAGTATTTT. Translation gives CASSLGAGGPITQYF.

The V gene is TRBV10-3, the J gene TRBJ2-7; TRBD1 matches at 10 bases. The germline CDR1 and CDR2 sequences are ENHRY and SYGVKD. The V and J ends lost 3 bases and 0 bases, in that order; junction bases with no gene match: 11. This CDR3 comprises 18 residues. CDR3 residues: CAISDPGQGKGGSYEQYF. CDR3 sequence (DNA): TGTGCCATCAGTGATCCGGGACAGGGGAAAGGGGGCTCCTACGAGCAGTACTTC.

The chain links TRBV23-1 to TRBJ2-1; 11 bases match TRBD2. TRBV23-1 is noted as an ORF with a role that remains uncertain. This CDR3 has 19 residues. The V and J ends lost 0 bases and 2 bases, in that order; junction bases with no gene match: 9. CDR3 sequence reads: CASSQSGLAGGCPYNEQFF. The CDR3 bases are TGCGCCAGCAGTCAATCTGGGCTAGCGGGAGGTTGCCCCTACAATGAGCAGTTCTTC.

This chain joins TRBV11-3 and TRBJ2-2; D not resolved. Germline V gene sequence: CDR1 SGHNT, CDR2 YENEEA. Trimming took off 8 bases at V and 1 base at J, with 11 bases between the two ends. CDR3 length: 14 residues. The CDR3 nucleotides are TGTGCCAGCGGACCTCAATTGAACACCGGGGAGCTGTTTTTT. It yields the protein CASGPQLNTGELFF.

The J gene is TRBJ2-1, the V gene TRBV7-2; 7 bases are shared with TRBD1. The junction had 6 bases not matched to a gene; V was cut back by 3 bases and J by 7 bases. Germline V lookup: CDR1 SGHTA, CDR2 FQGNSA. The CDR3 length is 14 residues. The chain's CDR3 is CASSFTGDRNEQFF. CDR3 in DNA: TGTGCCAGCAGCTTTACAGGGGACCGTAATGAGCAGTTCTTC. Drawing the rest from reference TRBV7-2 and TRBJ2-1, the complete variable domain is GAGVSQSPSNKVTEKGKDVELRCDPISGHTALYWYRQSLGQGLEFLIYFQGNSAPDKSGLPSDRFSAERTGGSVSTLTIQRTQQEDSAVYLCASSFTGDRNEQFFGPGTRLTVL.

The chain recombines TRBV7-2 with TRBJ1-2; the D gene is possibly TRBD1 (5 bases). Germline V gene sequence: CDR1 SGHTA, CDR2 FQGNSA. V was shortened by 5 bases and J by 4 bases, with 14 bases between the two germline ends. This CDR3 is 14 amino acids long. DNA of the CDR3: TGTGCCAGCAGCCGTTCGGGACGGCTCTATGGCTACACCTTC. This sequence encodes CASSRSGRLYGYTF.

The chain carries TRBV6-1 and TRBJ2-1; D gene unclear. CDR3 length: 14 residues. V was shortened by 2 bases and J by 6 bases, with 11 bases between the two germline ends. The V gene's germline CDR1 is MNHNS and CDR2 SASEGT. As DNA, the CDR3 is TGTGCCAGCAGTGAACAGGCAGTATCCAATGAGCAGTTCTTC. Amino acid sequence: CASSEQAVSNEQFF.

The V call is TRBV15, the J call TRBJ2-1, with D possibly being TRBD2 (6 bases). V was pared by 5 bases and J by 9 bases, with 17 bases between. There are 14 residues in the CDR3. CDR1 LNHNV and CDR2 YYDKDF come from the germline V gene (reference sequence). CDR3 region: CATSVRDSQGEQFF. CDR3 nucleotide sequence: TGTGCCACCAGCGTACGGGACTCCCAGGGTGAGCAGTTCTTC. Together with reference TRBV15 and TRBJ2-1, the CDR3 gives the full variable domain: DAMVIQNPRYQVTQFGKPVTLSCSQTLNHNVMYWYQQKSSQAPKLLFHYYDKDFNNEADTPDNFQSRRPNTSFCFLDIRSPGLGDTAMYLCATSVRDSQGEQFFGPGTRLTVL.